These T cell receptor beta chains were read from a single sample in a study of cytomegalovirus exposure and HLA in healthy donors. Here immunoSEQ multiplex PCR was the method, and the copy in TCRdb shows in-frame clones only, minus some. This sample has roughly 120,000 clones, with around 77% found just once. Sequencing was done on a sample of PBMCs. Source of these receptors: a young man in good health and CMV-seronegative. CDR3s include the opening cysteine and the closing phenylalanine or tryptophan. A D gene is named only where the DNA matches it firmly. Part of the rows lack a size; the others show once, few, many or a class for expanded clones.

v_gene	abundance	j_gene	len	d_gene	CDR3aa	CDR3nt
TRBV7-8	NA	TRBJ2-3	16	TRBD2	CASSSRLAGDGDTQYF	TGTGCCAGCAGCTCAAGACTAGCGGGAGATGGAGATACGCAGTATTTT
TRBV7-9	NA	TRBJ2-6	17	NA	CASSLDRSGPGANVLTF	TGTGCCAGCAGCTTAGATCGTTCAGGGCCTGGGGCCAACGTCCTGACTTTC
TRBV19	NA	TRBJ1-2	15	NA	CASSLLRGGHYGYTF	TGTGCCAGTAGTCTCCTCAGGGGTGGGCACTATGGCTACACCTTC
TRBV9	NA	TRBJ1-5	14	NA	CASSVDQGNQPQHF	TGTGCCAGCAGCGTAGACCAGGGGAATCAGCCCCAGCATTTT
TRBV6-5	NA	TRBJ1-4	13	NA	CASGQSPYEKLFF	TGTGCCAGCGGGCAGAGCCCTTATGAAAAACTGTTTTTT
TRBV5-1	NA	TRBJ2-3	15	TRBD2	CASSLGGGRGDTQYF	TGCGCCAGCAGCTTGGGGGGCGGGAGAGGAGATACGCAGTATTTT
TRBV10-3	NA	TRBJ2-3	16	TRBD1	CAISEGGQGSLDTQYF	TGTGCCATCAGTGAAGGGGGACAGGGCTCACTTGATACGCAGTATTTT
TRBV19	few	TRBJ2-3	16	TRBD1	CASTIGGTGKTDTQYF	TGTGCCAGTACAATAGGGGGGACAGGGAAGACAGATACGCAGTATTTT
TRBV7-2	few	TRBJ2-7	16	NA	CASSLARQVSAYEQYF	TGTGCCAGCAGCTTAGCGCGACAGGTGTCGGCCTACGAGCAGTACTTC
TRBV7-2	NA	TRBJ1-3	15	NA	CASSWIQVAGNTIYF	TGTGCCAGCAGTTGGATACAGGTGGCGGGAAACACCATATATTTT
TRBV4-1	NA	TRBJ2-2	15	NA	CASSPLVGGGGELFF	TGCGCCAGCAGCCCCTTAGTAGGGGGGGGCGGGGAGCTGTTTTTT
TRBV2	NA	TRBJ1-2	13	NA	CASRKQGMDGYTF	TGTGCCAGCAGGAAACAGGGAATGGATGGCTACACCTTC
TRBV28	NA	TRBJ2-7	14	TRBD1	CASSPSLTGIEQYF	TGTGCCAGCAGTCCAAGCCTGACAGGGATTGAGCAGTACTTC
TRBV30	NA	TRBJ2-1	12	TRBD2	CAGAGSYNEQFF	TGTGCCGGAGCGGGAAGCTACAATGAGCAGTTCTTC
TRBV5-4	NA	TRBJ1-5	17	NA	CASSSHSRRGGNQPQHF	TGTGCCAGCAGCTCTCACAGTAGGAGGGGCGGCAATCAGCCCCAGCATTTT
TRBV6-1	few	TRBJ1-2	15	NA	CASSDTTGPSYGYTF	TGTGCCAGCAGCGATACCACAGGGCCCAGCTATGGCTACACCTTC
TRBV5-1	NA	TRBJ1-3	13	NA	CASRTAEGNTIYF	TGCGCCAGCAGAACGGCGGAAGGAAACACCATATATTTT
TRBV7-2	NA	TRBJ1-1	13	NA	CASSYRGGVEAFF	TGTGCCAGCAGCTACCGGGGGGGTGTTGAAGCTTTCTTT
TRBV5-6	NA	TRBJ2-3	15	NA	CASSLVEGDRDTQYF	TGTGCCAGCAGCTTGGTAGAGGGGGATCGGGATACGCAGTATTTT
TRBV25-1	NA	TRBJ1-1	17	TRBD1	CASSETRGRKGNTEAFF	TGTGCCAGCAGTGAAACCAGGGGGAGGAAAGGGAACACTGAAGCTTTCTTT
TRBV5-1	NA	TRBJ2-1	14	NA	CASSGWQGYNEQFF	TGCGCCAGCAGTGGGTGGCAGGGGTACAATGAGCAGTTCTTC
TRBV9	NA	TRBJ2-1	15	TRBD2	CASSVAAGARYEQFF	TGTGCCAGCAGCGTAGCAGCGGGAGCTCGCTATGAGCAGTTCTTC
TRBV4-3	NA	TRBJ1-2	15	NA	CASSQSGGATYGYTF	TGCGCCAGCAGCCAAAGTGGGGGCGCCACATATGGCTACACCTTC
TRBV7-2	NA	TRBJ2-7	15	NA	CASSLVRGGRYEQYF	TGTGCCAGCAGCTTAGTGCGAGGGGGTCGGTACGAGCAGTACTTC
TRBV19	NA	TRBJ2-1	14	NA	CASSLPRGRDEQFF	TGTGCCAGTAGTCTCCCGCGGGGCAGAGATGAGCAGTTCTTC
TRBV7-8	NA	TRBJ2-7	13	NA	CASSFDTSYEQYF	TGTGCCAGCAGCTTCGACACTTCCTACGAGCAGTACTTC
TRBV6-6	once	TRBJ2-4	14	TRBD1	CASTPGTEKNIQYF	TGTGCCAGCACCCCCGGGACAGAGAAAAACATTCAGTACTTC
TRBV27	once	TRBJ2-1	15	TRBD2	CATSPWAAGENEQFF	TGTGCCACTTCCCCATGGGCAGCGGGGGAGAATGAGCAGTTCTTC
TRBV23-1	NA	TRBJ2-5	18	TRBD2	CASSQGGEEGGMEETQYF	TGCGCCAGCAGTCAGGGGGGGGAGGAGGGAGGGATGGAAGAGACCCAGTACTTC
TRBV29-1	few	TRBJ2-1	16	TRBD2	CSVNGLAEDTYNEQFF	TGCAGCGTCAACGGTCTAGCGGAAGACACCTACAATGAGCAGTTCTTC
TRBV27	NA	TRBJ2-5	14	NA	CASSLSPSQETQYF	TGTGCCAGCAGTTTATCTCCTAGCCAAGAGACCCAGTACTTC
TRBV5-4	NA	TRBJ2-2	13	NA	CASGAWNTGELFF	TGTGCCAGCGGGGCCTGGAACACCGGGGAGCTGTTTTTT
TRBV28	NA	TRBJ2-7	14	NA	CASSLRPRGGEQYF	TGTGCCAGCAGTTTAAGGCCCCGGGGAGGCGAGCAGTACTTC
TRBV4-1	NA	TRBJ2-3	15	TRBD2	CASSHVAGGGDTQYF	TGCGCCAGCAGCCATGTAGCGGGGGGTGGTGATACGCAGTATTTT
TRBV7-2	NA	TRBJ2-5	16	TRBD2	CASSPGLAARRETQYF	TGTGCCAGCAGCCCGGGACTAGCGGCCCGGAGGGAGACCCAGTACTTC
TRBV7-9	NA	TRBJ2-2	16	TRBD2	CASSLGTSGYTGELFF	TGTGCCAGCAGCTTAGGGACTAGCGGTTACACCGGGGAGCTGTTTTTT
TRBV6-1	NA	TRBJ2-1	18	TRBD2	CASSEPEAGLTHYNEQFF	TGTGCCAGCAGTGAACCCGAAGCGGGACTTACTCATTACAATGAGCAGTTCTTC
TRBV5-1	NA	TRBJ2-3	15	NA	CASSLAPGVTDTQYF	TGCGCCAGCAGCTTGGCCCCGGGGGTCACAGATACGCAGTATTTT
TRBV6-5	NA	TRBJ2-7	13	NA	CASGGATVYEQYF	TGTGCCTCAGGTGGTGCCACGGTCTACGAGCAGTACTTC
TRBV7-3	NA	TRBJ1-2	14	NA	CASSLSPGMGGYTF	TGTGCCAGCAGCTTATCCCCGGGGATGGGGGGCTACACCTTC
TRBV7-8	NA	TRBJ2-7	16	NA	CASSLGGLALTHEQYF	TGTGCCAGCAGCTTAGGTGGCCTAGCTTTAACCCACGAGCAGTACTTC
TRBV6-1	NA	TRBJ1-4	14	NA	CASNGIGANEKLFF	TGTGCCAGCAACGGTATAGGGGCTAATGAAAAACTGTTTTTT
TRBV5-1	NA	TRBJ1-2	15	NA	CASSSPGHESYGYTF	TGCGCCAGCAGCTCACCGGGACACGAATCCTATGGCTACACCTTC
TRBV2	NA	TRBJ2-2	15	TRBD2	CASTLRSGGTGELFF	TGTGCCAGCACCCTAAGGTCGGGGGGGACCGGGGAGCTGTTTTTT
TRBV6-5	NA	TRBJ2-1	14	NA	CASSYSGFRGEQFF	TGTGCCAGCAGTTACTCAGGGTTTCGGGGTGAGCAGTTCTTC
TRBV28	NA	TRBJ1-1	13	NA	CASSGEMNTEAFF	TGTGCCAGCAGTGGGGAGATGAACACTGAAGCTTTCTTT
TRBV5-1	NA	TRBJ2-7	16	TRBD2	CASSLVGTSGRSEQYF	TGCGCCAGCAGCTTGGTTGGGACTAGCGGGAGGTCCGAGCAGTACTTC
TRBV7-9	medium-sized	TRBJ2-7	15	TRBD1	CASSLVGDREYEQYF	TGTGCCAGCAGCCTGGTTGGTGACAGGGAATACGAGCAGTACTTC
TRBV9	NA	TRBJ2-3	14	NA	CASSVGRSTDTQYF	TGTGCCAGCAGCGTTGGGAGGTCGACAGATACGCAGTATTTT
TRBV7-9	NA	TRBJ1-1	12	NA	CTSTRMNTEAFF	TGTACCAGTACCAGAATGAACACTGAAGCTTTCTTT